The 21 T cell receptor beta chains below all came from one sample that was sequenced in a study of T cell clones after liver transplantation. TCRdb's table, derived via immunoSEQ multiplex PCR, lists solely in-frame clones and lacks some. The sample lists some 59,000 clones; about 70% were seen once. Sequencing used CD4+ T cells from blood, obtained at the 22-month timepoint. The receptors shown here come from a human patient who received a liver transplant. Some T cells may be the graft donor's.

The V and J genes are TRBV4-2 and TRBJ2-1, with a tentative D call TRBD2 (6 bases). Trimming stripped 3 bases from V and 5 bases from J, with 14 bases between. The CDR3 totals 15 residues. CDR1 and CDR2 (germline): LGHNA, YNFKEQ. CDR3 nucleotides: TGTGCCAGCAGCCATAGCGGCCAATATAACAATGAGCAGTTCTTC. This gives the protein CASSHSGQYNNEQFF.

This clone was recorded only once. V gene TRBV7-2 combines with J gene TRBJ2-5; TRBD2 aligns across 12 bases. This CDR3 is 14 amino acids long. Germline V gene sequence: CDR1 SGHTA, CDR2 FQGNSA. V dropped 8 bases and J dropped 2; count of bases not matched to a gene: 3. CDR3 in DNA: TGTGCCAGCGGTACTAGCGGGGGGCAAGAGACCCAGTACTTC. The encoded protein is CASGTSGGQETQYF.

This clone was found a few times. The J gene is TRBJ1-6, the V gene TRBV27; D not certain. The germline gives CDR1 MNHEY, CDR2 SMNVEV (reference sequence). This CDR3 contains 15 residues. Trimming pared 7 bases from V and 9 bases from J, leaving 19 bases between. This CDR3 is CASTSNGRASSPLHF. For the CDR3, the DNA is TGTGCCAGCACTAGTAACGGGAGGGCGAGTTCACCCCTCCACTTT.

The chain couples TRBV29-1 to TRBJ2-3; 7 bases fit TRBD2. The CDR3 has 13 amino acids. Looked up from germline, CDR1 is SQVTM and CDR2 is ANQGSEA. The V and J ends lost 7 bases and 4 bases, in that order; junction bases with no gene match: 8. The CDR3 sequence is CSAQRTSADTQYF. For the CDR3, the DNA is TGCAGCGCCCAACGGACTAGTGCAGATACGCAGTATTTT.

V is TRBV6-6 and J is TRBJ2-3, with D possibly matching TRBD2 (6 bases). The CDR3 sequence is 14 residues long. The germline CDR1 and CDR2 sequences are MNHNY and SVGAGI (reference sequence). V gave up 0 bases and J gave up 4 bases, with 8 bases separating them. CDR3 sequence (DNA): TGTGCCAGCAGTTACTCAGGGGAGGCAGATACGCAGTATTTT. Translating it yields CASSYSGEADTQYF.

The chain couples TRBV7-2 to TRBJ1-1, with a possible D match to TRBD1 (5 bases). The CDR3 has 14 amino acids. Trimming took 6 bases from V and 4 from J, leaving 15 bases between them. Per the germline V gene, CDR1 is SGHTA and CDR2 is FQGNSA. CDR3 DNA: TGTGCCAGCAGGTTCCAGGGCGGGGGCACTGAAGCTTTCTTT. Its protein product is CASRFQGGGTEAFF.

V is TRBV29-1 and J is TRBJ2-5; D call uncertain. The CDR3 spans 11 residues. V was cut by 7 bases and J by 1 base, with 7 bases left in between. Germline values: CDR1 SQVTM, CDR2 ANQGSEA. The CDR3 sequence: CSAAAQETQYF. CDR3 nucleotides: TGCAGCGCGGCGGCCCAAGAGACCCAGTACTTC.

The V gene is TRBV28, the J gene TRBJ2-2, with D perhaps TRBD1 (6 bases). Germline V gene lookup returns CDR1 MDHEN and CDR2 SYDVKM. This CDR3 comprises 15 residues. The germline V and J ends were trimmed by 8 bases and 0 bases, with 13 bases remaining between them. The CDR3 spells CASLPQGTNTGELFF. DNA for the CDR3: TGTGCCAGCCTCCCCCAGGGGACGAACACCGGGGAGCTGTTTTTT.

This clone was counted a few times. The rearrangement links TRBV19 to TRBJ1-2; D possibly corresponds to TRBD1 (6 bases). Germline V CDR1 and CDR2: LNHDA, SQIVND (reference sequence). CDR3 length equals 14 residues. The ends were cut back, 3 bases at V and 8 bases at J, with 16 bases in the middle. CDR3 residues: CASSIQDRRPGYTF. The CDR3 bases are TGTGCCAGTAGTATTCAGGACAGACGACCGGGCTACACCTTC. Together with reference TRBV19 and TRBJ1-2, the CDR3 gives the full variable domain: DGGITQSPKYLFRKEGQNVTLSCEQNLNHDAMYWYRQDPGQGLRLIYYSQIVNDFQKGDIAEGYSVSREKKESFPLTVTSAQKNPTAFYLCASSIQDRRPGYTFGSGTRLTVV.

J is TRBJ2-3 and V is TRBV11-2, with D uncertain. Germline V gene lookup returns CDR1 SGHAT and CDR2 FQNNGV. Trimming removed 3 bases from V and 0 bases from J, with 10 bases in between. This CDR3 comprises 15 residues. CDR3 in amino acids: CASSFVPLSTDTQYF. In nucleotides, the CDR3 is TGTGCCAGCAGCTTCGTGCCTCTAAGCACAGATACGCAGTATTTT.

The CDR3 loop is CASSERSSGNTIYF. CDR3 DNA: TGCGCCAGCAGTGAGAGGAGCTCTGGAAACACCATATATTTT. This sequence joins TRBV10-1 and TRBJ1-3; D unclear. This CDR3 spans 14 amino acids. Germline CDR1 WNHNN, CDR2 SYGVQD (reference sequence). V was shortened by 2 bases and J by 0 bases, with 5 bases between the two germline ends.

V gene TRBV7-2 combines with J gene TRBJ1-2; D remains unclear. V shed 1 base and J shed 5 bases, with 8 bases lying between them. Germline loops: CDR1 SGHTA, CDR2 FQGNSA. CDR3 length equals 13 residues. CDR3 residues: CASSLDLGYGYTF. DNA for the CDR3: TGTGCCAGCAGCTTAGACCTGGGGTATGGCTACACCTTC.

A few counts support this clone. The V and J genes are TRBV11-2 and TRBJ2-7, with unresolved D. The CDR3 is 12 amino acids. Trimming cost V 2 bases and J 2 bases, with 4 bases left between them. In germline, CDR1 is SGHAT, CDR2 FQNNGV. The CDR3 sequence is CASSLQPYEQYF. The DNA of the CDR3 is TGTGCCAGCAGCTTACAACCCTACGAGCAGTACTTC.

As regards this clone: The junction shows a germline mismatch at one end, possibly a read error. The CDR3 reads CASSSPSGELFF. The CDR3 nucleotides are TGTGCCAGCAGCTCCCCATCCGGAGAGCTGTTTTTT. This chain joins TRBV7-6 and TRBJ2-2; D gene unclear. Germline V CDR1 and CDR2: SGHVS, FNYEAQ. The length of the CDR3 is 12 residues.

The chain carries TRBV28 and TRBJ1-5; no reliable D call. V gave up 5 bases and J gave up 4 bases, with 12 bases separating them. Germline-derived CDR1 and CDR2 are MDHEN and SYDVKM. This CDR3 region has 14 residues. CDR3 residues: CASSTWGPNQPQHF. The CDR3 DNA reads TGTGCCAGCAGTACATGGGGTCCTAATCAGCCCCAGCATTTT.

The CDR3 nucleotides read TGTGCCAGCAGTTACCCGGGACGGACCAATTCACCCCTCCACTTT. This translates into CASSYPGRTNSPLHF. The genes are TRBV6-6 and TRBJ1-6; maybe TRBD1 (5 bases). In germline, CDR1 is MNHNY, CDR2 SVGAGI (reference sequence). This CDR3 region has 15 residues. The V end was cut by 2 bases, the J end by 7 bases, with 12 bases between.

The chain carries TRBV5-1 and TRBJ2-7; TRBD2 is a possible D gene (6 bases). Germline loops: CDR1 SGHRS, CDR2 YFSETQ. The CDR3 runs to 14 residues. The V end lost 0 bases, the J end lost 6 bases, and 13 bases lay between the germline ends. CDR3 nucleotide sequence: TGCGCCAGCAGCTTGGCCCAGGGAGGAACCGAGCAGTACTTC. It specifies CASSLAQGGTEQYF.

This clone was detected ten times or more. The genes are TRBV7-9 and TRBJ2-1; a possible D gene is TRBD2 (6 bases). Germline V CDR1 and CDR2: SEHNR, FQNEAQ (reference sequence). Trimming shortened V by 6 bases and J by 1 base, and 22 bases separated the two germline ends. This CDR3 contains 18 residues. The CDR3 region is CASSSQGLSLGSYNEQFF. CDR3 nucleotides: TGTGCCAGCAGTTCTCAGGGACTTTCTTTGGGTTCCTACAATGAGCAGTTCTTC.

The chain has TRBV6-4 and TRBJ2-1, with D tentatively TRBD1 (5 bases). Per germline, CDR1 MRHNA and CDR2 SNTAGT. V lost 5 bases to trimming and J lost 4 bases, with 9 bases between them. The CDR3 sequence is 13 residues long. CDR3 sequence reads: CASSRTLYNEQFF. The DNA of the CDR3 is TGTGCCAGCAGTCGGACACTATACAATGAGCAGTTCTTC.

The chain joins TRBV21-1 to TRBJ1-6. TRBV21-1 is a documented pseudogene. CDR3 length: 18 amino acids. CDR3 in amino acids: CASSKEGGPSSYNSPLHF. The CDR3 DNA follows: TGTGCCAGCAGCAAAGAGGGAGGTCCGAGCTCCTATAATTCACCCCTCCACTTT.

The gene calls are TRBV6-5 and TRBJ1-1; 8 bases fit TRBD1. Germline values: CDR1 MNHEY, CDR2 SVGAGI. The CDR3 contains 14 residues. With V trimmed by 1 base and J by 5 bases, 3 bases remained unmatched. The CDR3 is CASSYFTGGTEAFF. CDR3 nucleotides: TGTGCCAGCAGTTACTTCACAGGGGGGACTGAAGCTTTCTTT.